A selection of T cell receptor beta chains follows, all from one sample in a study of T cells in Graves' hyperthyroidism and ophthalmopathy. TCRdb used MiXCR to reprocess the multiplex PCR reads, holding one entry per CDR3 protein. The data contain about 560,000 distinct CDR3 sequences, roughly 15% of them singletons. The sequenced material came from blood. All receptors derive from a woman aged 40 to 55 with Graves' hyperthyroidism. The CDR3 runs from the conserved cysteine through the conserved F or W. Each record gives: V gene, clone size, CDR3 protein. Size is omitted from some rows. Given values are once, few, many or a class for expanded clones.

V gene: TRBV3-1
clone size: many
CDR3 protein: CASSQGWGVDEQYF

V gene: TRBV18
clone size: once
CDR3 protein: CASSPPLAPGNTIYF

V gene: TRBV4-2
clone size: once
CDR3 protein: CASSQDPATTDTQYF

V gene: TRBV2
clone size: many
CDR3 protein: CASTPSSIETQYF

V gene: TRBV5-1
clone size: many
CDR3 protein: CASSFTGGDTQYF

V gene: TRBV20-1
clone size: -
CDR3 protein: CSAPEQAGSEKLFF

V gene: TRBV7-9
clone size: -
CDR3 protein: CASSPAGIHTQYF

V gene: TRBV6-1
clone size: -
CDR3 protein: CASSERLAGTQETQYF

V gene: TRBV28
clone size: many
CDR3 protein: CASSFQGGAYNSPLHF

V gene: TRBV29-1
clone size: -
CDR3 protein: CSAQEQGFTEAFF

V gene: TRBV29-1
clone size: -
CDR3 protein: CSVEDSNSYSYEQYF

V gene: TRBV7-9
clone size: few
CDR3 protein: CASRRQGAADTQYF

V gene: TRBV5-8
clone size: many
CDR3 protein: CASSFEDLFSYNEQFF

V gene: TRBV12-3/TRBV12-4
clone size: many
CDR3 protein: CASSLGGAKGYTF

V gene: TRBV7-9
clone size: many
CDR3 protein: CASVGSEFYNEQFF

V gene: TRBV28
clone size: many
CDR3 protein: CASSLSTGAAAFF

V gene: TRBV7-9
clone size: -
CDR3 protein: CASSLGPWETQYF

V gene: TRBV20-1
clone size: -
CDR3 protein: CSARDRDGSESGNTIYF

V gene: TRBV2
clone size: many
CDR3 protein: CASSAGRDTEAFF

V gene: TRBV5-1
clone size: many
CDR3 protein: CASSFEDQRSNQPQHF

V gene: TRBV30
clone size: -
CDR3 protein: CAWRDRGSNQPQHF

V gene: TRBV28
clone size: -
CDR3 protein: CASRRAGVSNGGELFF

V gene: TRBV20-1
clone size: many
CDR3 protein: CSAKLAGNTDTQYF

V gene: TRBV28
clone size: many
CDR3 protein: CASSGNRVGNSPLHF

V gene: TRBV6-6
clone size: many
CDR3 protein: CASSYSGRGSRTDTQYF

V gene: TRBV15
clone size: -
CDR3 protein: CATSSSRDTTYEQYF

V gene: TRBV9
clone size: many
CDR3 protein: CASSVGPAEAYEQYF

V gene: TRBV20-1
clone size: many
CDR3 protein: CSARTDFVLTDTQYF

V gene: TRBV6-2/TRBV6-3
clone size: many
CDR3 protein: CASSYSGLDEQYF

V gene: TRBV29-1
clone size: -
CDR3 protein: CSVDGGTYEQYF

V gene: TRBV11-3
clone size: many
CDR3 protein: CASSLSGQNYNEQFF

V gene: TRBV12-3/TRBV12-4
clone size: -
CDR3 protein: CASSLSGDTSYEQYF

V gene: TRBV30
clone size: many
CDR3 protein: CAWSPGLAGGELFF

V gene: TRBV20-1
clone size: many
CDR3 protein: CSARGQGGPMNTEAFF

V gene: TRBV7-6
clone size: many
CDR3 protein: CASSLALGTNGNTEAFF

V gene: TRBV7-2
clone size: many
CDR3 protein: CASSLARTSISTDTQYF

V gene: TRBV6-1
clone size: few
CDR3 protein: CATLRGSGQPQHF

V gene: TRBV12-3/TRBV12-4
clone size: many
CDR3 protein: CASSAMFGYTF

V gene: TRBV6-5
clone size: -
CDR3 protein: CASSYGGAGPSGNTIYF

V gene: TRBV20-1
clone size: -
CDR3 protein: CSATGLAGGPGDTQYF

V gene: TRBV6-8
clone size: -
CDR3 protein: CASSDSMPYNEQFF

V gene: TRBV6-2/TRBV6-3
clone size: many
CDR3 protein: CASSYPTSGTTGELFF

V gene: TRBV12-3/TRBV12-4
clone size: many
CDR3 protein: CASRPQGGSSYNEQFF

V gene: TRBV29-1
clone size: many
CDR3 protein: CSVRHGDLEQYF

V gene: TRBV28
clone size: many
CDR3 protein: CATRDSMRQTQYF

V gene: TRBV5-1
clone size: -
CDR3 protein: CASSLWGGLAVNEQFF

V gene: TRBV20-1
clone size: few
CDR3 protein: CSAGPGLAGETQYF

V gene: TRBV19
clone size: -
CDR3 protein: CASSRTGTRDNEQFF

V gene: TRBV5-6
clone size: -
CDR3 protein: CASSWETGRRNYTF